What follows is one T cell receptor beta chain and its context. This sample is drawn from a study of blood T cell repertoires in COVID-19. The CDR3 consists of 17 residues. V was pared by 2 bases and J by 0 bases, with 5 bases of the junction left unmatched. CDR1 is KGHSH and CDR2 is LQKENI in the germline V gene. Some clones are missing from TCRdb's copy, which holds only in-frame ones; the method was immunoSEQ multiplex PCR. This sample has fewer than 300,000 clones; more than 85% occur once, and the top ten carry 2% to 2.5%. The V gene is TRBV18, the J gene TRBJ1-4, with 8 bases fitting TRBD1. What was sequenced was peripheral blood. This sequence originates from a woman in her 30s with COVID-19, enrolled during active disease. CDR3 in DNA: TGTGCCAGCTCACCAGGACAGGGTACGACAACTAATGAAAAACTGTTTTTT. This translates into CASSPGQGTTTNEKLFF.